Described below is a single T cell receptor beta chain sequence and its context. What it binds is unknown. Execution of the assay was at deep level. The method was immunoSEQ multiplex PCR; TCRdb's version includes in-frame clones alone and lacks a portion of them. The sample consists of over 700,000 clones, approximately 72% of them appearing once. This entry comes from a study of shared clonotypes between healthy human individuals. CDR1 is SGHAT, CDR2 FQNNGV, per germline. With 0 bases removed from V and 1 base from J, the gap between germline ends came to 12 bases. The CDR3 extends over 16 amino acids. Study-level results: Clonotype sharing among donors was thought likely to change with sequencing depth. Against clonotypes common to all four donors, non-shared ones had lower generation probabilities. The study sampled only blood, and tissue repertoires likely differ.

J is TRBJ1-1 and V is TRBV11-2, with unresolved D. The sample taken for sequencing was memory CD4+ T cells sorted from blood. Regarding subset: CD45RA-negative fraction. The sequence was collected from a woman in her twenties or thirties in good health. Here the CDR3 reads CASSLEFWPTNTEAFF. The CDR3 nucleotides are TGTGCCAGCAGCTTAGAATTTTGGCCCACGAACACTGAAGCTTTCTTT.